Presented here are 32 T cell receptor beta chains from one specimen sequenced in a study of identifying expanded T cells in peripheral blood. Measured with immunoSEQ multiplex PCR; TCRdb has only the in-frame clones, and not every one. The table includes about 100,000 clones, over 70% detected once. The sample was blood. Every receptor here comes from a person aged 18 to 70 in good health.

The CDR3 spells CAWSLRAYETQYF. CDR3 coding DNA: TGTGCCTGGAGTTTAAGGGCCTATGAGACCCAGTACTTC. The V gene is TRBV30, the J gene TRBJ2-5; no definite D call. V was pared by 2 bases and J by 5 bases, with 12 bases between. CDR1 is GTSNPN and CDR2 is SVGIG in the germline V gene (reference sequence). The CDR3 runs 13 residues. Complete variable domain (other parts from reference TRBV30 and TRBJ2-5): SQTIHQWPATLVQPVGSPLSLECTVEGTSNPNLYWYRQAAGRGLQLLFYSVGIGQISSEVPQNLSASRPQDRQFILSSKKLLLSDSGFYLCAWSLRAYETQYFGPGTRLLVL.

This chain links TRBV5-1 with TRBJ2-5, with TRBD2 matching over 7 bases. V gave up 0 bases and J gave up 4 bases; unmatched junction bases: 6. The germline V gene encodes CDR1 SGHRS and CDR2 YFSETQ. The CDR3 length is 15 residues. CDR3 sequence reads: CASSLESSGGETQYF. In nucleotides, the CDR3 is TGCGCCAGCAGCTTGGAGTCTAGCGGCGGAGAGACCCAGTACTTC.

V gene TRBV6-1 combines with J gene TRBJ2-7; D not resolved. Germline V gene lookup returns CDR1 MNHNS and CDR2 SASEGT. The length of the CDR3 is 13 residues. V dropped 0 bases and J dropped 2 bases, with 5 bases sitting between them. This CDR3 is CASSEAWTYEQYF. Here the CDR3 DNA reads TGTGCCAGCAGTGAAGCGTGGACCTACGAGCAGTACTTC.

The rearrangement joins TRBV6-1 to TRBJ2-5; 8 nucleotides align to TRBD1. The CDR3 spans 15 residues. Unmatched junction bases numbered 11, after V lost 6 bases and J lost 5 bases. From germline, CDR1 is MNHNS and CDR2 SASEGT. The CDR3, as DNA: TGTGCCAGCAGGGGGAGACAGGGGCTTTCGGAGACCCAGTACTTC. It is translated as CASRGRQGLSETQYF.

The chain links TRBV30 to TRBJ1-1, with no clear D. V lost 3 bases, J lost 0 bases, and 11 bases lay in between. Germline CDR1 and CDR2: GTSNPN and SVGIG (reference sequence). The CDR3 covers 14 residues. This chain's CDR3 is CAWRLAGMNTEAFF. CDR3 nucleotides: TGTGCCTGGAGACTAGCGGGGATGAACACTGAAGCTTTCTTT.

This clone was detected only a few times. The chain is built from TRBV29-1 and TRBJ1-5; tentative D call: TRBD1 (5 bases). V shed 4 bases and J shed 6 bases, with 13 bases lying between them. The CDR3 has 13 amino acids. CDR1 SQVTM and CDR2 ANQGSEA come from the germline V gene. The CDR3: CSVGVDKGQPQHF. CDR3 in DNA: TGCAGCGTTGGAGTGGACAAAGGTCAGCCCCAGCATTTT.

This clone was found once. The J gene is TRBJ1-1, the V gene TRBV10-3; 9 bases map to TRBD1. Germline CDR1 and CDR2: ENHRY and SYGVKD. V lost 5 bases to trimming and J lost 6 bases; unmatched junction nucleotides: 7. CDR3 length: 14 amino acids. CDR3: CAISYRGQEAEAFF. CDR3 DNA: TGTGCCATCAGTTACAGGGGGCAGGAGGCTGAAGCTTTCTTT.

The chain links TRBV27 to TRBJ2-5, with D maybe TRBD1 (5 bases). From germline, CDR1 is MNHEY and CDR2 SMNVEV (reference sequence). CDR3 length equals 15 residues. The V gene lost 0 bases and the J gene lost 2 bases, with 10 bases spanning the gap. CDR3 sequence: CASSLSRQHQETQYF. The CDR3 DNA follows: TGTGCCAGCAGTTTATCGAGACAGCATCAAGAGACCCAGTACTTC.

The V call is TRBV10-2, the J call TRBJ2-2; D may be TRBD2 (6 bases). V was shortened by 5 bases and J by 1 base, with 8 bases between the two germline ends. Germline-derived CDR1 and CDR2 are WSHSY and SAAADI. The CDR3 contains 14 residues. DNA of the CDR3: TGCGCCAGCAGTTACGGGGGGAACACCGGGGAGCTGTTTTTT. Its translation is CASSYGGNTGELFF.

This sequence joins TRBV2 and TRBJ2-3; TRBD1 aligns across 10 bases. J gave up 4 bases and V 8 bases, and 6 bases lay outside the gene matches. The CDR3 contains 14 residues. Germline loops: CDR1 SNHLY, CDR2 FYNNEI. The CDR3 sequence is CASAGTGAPDTQYF. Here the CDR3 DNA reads TGTGCCAGCGCCGGGACAGGGGCCCCAGATACGCAGTATTTT. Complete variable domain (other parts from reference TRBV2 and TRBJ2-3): EPEVTQTPSHQVTQMGQEVILRCVPISNHLYFYWYRQILGQKVEFLVSFYNNEISEKSEIFDDQFSVERPDGSNFTLKIRSTKLEDSAMYFCASAGTGAPDTQYFGPGTRLTVL.

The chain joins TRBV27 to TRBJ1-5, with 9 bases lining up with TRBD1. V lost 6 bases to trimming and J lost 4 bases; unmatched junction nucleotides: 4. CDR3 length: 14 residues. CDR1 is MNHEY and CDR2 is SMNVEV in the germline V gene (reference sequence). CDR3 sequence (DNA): TGTGCCAGCAGCTCAGGACAGGGGAATCAGCCCCAGCATTTT. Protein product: CASSSGQGNQPQHF.

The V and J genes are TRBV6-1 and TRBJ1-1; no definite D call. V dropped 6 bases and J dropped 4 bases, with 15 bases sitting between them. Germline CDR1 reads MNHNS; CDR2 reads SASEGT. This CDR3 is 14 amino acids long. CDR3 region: CASSQNFFFTEAFF. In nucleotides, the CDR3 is TGTGCCAGCAGCCAGAATTTTTTTTTCACTGAAGCTTTCTTT.

The CDR3 spells CASSLDRAQETQYF. The CDR3 DNA follows: TGTGCCAGCAGTCTAGACAGGGCTCAAGAGACCCAGTACTTC. This chain connects TRBV5-6 to TRBJ2-5; TRBD1 aligns across 7 bases. V was pared by 5 bases and J by 2 bases, with 6 bases of the junction left unmatched. The CDR3 covers 14 residues. The germline gives CDR1 SGHDT, CDR2 YYEEEE. Together with reference TRBV5-6 and TRBJ2-5, the CDR3 gives the full variable domain: DAGVTQSPTHLIKTRGQQVTLRCSPKSGHDTVSWYQQALGQGPQFIFQYYEEEERQRGNFPDRFSGHQFPNYSSELNVNALLLGDSALYLCASSLDRAQETQYFGPGTRLLVL.

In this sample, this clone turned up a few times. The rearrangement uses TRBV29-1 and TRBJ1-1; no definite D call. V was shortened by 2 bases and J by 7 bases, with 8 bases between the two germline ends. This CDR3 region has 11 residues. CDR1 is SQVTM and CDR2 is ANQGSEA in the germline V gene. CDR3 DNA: TGCAGCGTTGAACTTGCCAGTGAAGCTTTCTTT. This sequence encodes CSVELASEAFF.

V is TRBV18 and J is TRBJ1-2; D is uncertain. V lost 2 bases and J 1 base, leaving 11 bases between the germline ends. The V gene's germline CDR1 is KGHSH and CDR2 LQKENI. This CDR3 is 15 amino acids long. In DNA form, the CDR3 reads TGTGCCAGCTCACCATTAGGAGGGTTTAACTATGGCTACACCTTC. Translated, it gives CASSPLGGFNYGYTF.

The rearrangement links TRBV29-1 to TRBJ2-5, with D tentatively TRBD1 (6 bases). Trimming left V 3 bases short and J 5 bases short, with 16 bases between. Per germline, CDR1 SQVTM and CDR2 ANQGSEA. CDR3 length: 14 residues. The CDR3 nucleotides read TGCAGCGTTGAGCCTCGTGGGGGCCGCGAGACCCAGTACTTC. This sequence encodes CSVEPRGGRETQYF. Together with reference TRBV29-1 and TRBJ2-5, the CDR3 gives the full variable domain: SAVISQKPSRDICQRGTSLTIQCQVDSQVTMMFWYRQQPGQSLTLIATANQGSEATYESGFVIDKFPISRPNLTFSTLTVSNMSPEDSSIYLCSVEPRGGRETQYFGPGTRLLVL.

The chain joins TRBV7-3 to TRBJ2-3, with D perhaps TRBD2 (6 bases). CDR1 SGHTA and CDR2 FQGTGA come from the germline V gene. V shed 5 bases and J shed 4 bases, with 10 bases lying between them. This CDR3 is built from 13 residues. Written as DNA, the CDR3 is TGTGCCAGCAGCATGACGGGGGCAGATACGCAGTATTTT. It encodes CASSMTGADTQYF. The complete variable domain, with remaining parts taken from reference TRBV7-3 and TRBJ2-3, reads GAGVSQTPSNKVTEKGKYVELRCDPISGHTALYWYRQSLGQGPEFLIYFQGTGAADDSGLPNDRFFAVRPEGSVSTLKIQRTERGDSAVYLCASSMTGADTQYFGPGTRLTVL.

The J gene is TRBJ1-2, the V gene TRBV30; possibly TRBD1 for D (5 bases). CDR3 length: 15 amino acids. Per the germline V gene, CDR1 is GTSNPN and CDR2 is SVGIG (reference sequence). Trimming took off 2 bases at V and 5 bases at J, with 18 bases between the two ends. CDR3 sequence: CAWSNGRKGAYGYTF. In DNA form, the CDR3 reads TGTGCCTGGAGTAACGGCAGGAAAGGGGCATATGGCTACACCTTC.

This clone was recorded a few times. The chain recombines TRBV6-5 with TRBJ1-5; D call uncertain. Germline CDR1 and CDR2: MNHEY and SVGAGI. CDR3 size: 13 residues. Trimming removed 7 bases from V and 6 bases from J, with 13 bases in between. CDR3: CASKRRRGQPQHF. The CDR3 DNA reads TGTGCCAGCAAAAGGAGGCGTGGTCAGCCCCAGCATTTT.

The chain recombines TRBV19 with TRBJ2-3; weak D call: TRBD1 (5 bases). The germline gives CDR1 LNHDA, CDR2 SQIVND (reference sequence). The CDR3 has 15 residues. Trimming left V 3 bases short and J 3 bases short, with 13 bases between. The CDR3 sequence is CASSIVAGSTDTQYF. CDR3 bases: TGTGCCAGTAGTATCGTGGCAGGGTCTACAGATACGCAGTATTTT.

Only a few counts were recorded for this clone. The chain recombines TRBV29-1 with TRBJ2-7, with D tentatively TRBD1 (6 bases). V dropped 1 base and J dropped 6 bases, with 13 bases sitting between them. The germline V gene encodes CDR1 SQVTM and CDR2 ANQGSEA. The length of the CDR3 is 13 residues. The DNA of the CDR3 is TGCAGCGTTGAAGGGGACATCTTGGTCGAGCAGTACTTC. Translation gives CSVEGDILVEQYF.

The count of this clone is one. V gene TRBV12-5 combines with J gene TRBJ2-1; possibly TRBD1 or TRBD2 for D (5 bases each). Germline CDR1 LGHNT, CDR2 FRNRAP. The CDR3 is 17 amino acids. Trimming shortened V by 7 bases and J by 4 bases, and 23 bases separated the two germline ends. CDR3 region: CASANGATRGVYNEQFF. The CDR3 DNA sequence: TGTGCTAGTGCTAACGGAGCGACCCGAGGGGTTTACAATGAGCAGTTCTTC.

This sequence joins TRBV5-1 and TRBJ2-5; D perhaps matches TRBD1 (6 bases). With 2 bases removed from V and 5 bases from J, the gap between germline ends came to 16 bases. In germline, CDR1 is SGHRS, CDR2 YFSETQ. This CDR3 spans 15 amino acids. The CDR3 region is CASSFDPGVWETQYF. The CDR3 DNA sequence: TGCGCCAGCAGCTTCGACCCAGGGGTATGGGAGACCCAGTACTTC. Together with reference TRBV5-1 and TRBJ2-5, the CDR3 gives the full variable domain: KAGVTQTPRYLIKTRGQQVTLSCSPISGHRSVSWYQQTPGQGLQFLFEYFSETQRNKGNFPGRFSGRQFSNSRSEMNVSTLELGDSALYLCASSFDPGVWETQYFGPGTRLLVL.

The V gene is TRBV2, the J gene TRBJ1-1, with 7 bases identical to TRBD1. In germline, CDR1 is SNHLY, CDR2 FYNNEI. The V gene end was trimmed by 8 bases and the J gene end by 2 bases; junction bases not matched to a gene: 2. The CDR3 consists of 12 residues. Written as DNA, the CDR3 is TGTGCCAGCTGGGACAGTAACACTGAAGCTTTCTTT. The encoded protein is CASWDSNTEAFF.

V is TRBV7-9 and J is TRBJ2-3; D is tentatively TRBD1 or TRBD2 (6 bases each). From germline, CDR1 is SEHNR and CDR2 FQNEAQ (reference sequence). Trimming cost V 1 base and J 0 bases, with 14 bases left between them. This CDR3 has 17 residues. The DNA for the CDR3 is TGTGCCAGCAGCTTAGTCGGGGGCGCTTCTAGCACAGATACGCAGTATTTT. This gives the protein CASSLVGGASSTDTQYF.

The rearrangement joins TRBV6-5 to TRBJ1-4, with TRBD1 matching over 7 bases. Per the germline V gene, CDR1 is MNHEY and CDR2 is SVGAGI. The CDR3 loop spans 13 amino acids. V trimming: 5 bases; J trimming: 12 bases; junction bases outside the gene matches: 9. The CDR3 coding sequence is TGTGCCAGCAGTGGACAGGTTTGGGGGGAACTGTTTTTT. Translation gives CASSGQVWGELFF.

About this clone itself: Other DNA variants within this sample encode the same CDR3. The CDR3 nucleotides are TGTGCCAGCAGCTTCTCCTACGAGCAGTACTTC. It translates to CASSFSYEQYF. This chain connects TRBV7-2 to TRBJ2-7, with D hard to call. This CDR3 is built from 11 residues. V was clipped by 3 bases and J by 0 bases, with 0 bases between them. Germline CDR1 is SGHTA and CDR2 is FQGNSA. Combining the CDR3 with reference TRBV7-2 and TRBJ2-7 gives the whole variable domain GAGVSQSPSNKVTEKGKDVELRCDPISGHTALYWYRQSLGQGLEFLIYFQGNSAPDKSGLPSDRFSAERTGGSVSTLTIQRTQQEDSAVYLCASSFSYEQYFGPGTRLTVT.

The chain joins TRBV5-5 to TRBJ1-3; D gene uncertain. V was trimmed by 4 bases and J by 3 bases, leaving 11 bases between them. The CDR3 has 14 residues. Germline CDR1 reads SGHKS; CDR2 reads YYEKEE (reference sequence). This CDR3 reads CASSLDPVGNTIYF. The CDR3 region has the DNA TGTGCCAGCAGCCTGGATCCCGTTGGAAACACCATATATTTT.

The CDR3 loop is CASSEWPDNYGYTF. DNA for the CDR3: TGTGCCAGCAGTGAATGGCCAGATAACTATGGCTACACCTTC. The chain combines TRBV6-1 with TRBJ1-2, with D uncertain. The CDR3 loop spans 14 amino acids. The ends were cut back, 2 bases at V and 1 base at J, with 8 bases in the middle. In germline, CDR1 is MNHNS, CDR2 SASEGT.

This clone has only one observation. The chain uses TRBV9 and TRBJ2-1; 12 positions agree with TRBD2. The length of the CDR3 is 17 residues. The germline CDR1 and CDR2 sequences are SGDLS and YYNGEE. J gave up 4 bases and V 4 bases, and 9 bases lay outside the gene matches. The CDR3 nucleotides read TGTGCCAGCAGCCCCGGACTAGCGGGGCTTGGTTACAATGAGCAGTTCTTC. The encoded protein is CASSPGLAGLGYNEQFF.

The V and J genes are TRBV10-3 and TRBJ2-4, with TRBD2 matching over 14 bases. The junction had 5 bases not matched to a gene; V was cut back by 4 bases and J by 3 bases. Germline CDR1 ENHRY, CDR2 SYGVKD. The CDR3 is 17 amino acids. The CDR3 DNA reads TGTGCCATCAGTGTTGGACTAGCGGGAGGACACAAAAACATTCAGTACTTC. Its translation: CAISVGLAGGHKNIQYF.

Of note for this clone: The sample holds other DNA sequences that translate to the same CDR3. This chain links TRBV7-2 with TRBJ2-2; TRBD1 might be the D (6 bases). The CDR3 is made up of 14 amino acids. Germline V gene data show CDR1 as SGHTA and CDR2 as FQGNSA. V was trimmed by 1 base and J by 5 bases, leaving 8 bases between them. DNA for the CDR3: TGTGCCAGCAGCTTAGTAGGACAGACCGGGGAGCTGTTTTTT. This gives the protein CASSLVGQTGELFF.